The TCR beta chain described here comes from a study of response to subunit inactivated influenza vaccine. Study results and limitations: Few new T cells, the authors suggested, are recruited by each seasonal influenza vaccination.

Worth noting for this clonotype: Its matching antigen is unknown.

V dropped 5 bases and J dropped 0 bases, with 11 bases sitting between them. Germline V gene data show CDR1 as SEHNR and CDR2 as FQNEAQ (reference sequence). The CDR3 runs 14 residues. TCRdb called the RT-PCR reads again in MiXCR, with one record for every CDR3 protein. The sample has hundreds of thousands of distinct CDR3 sequences; less than 20% are singletons. Here the sequenced sample was PBMCs from blood, taken roughly 12 days after vaccination. The receptor was derived from a man in his forties or fifties who received an inactivated influenza vaccine. The chain uses TRBV7-9 and TRBJ2-7; D assignment may be TRBD1 or TRBD2 (5 bases each). CDR3 nucleotides: TGTGCCAGCAGCCTCGGGGCACTCTCCTACGAGCAGTACTTC. This translates into CASSLGALSYEQYF.